This is a list of T cell receptor beta chains from one sample in a study of blood T cell repertoires in COVID-19. The data were produced by immunoSEQ multiplex PCR, yet TCRdb's version contains in-frame clones alone and is incomplete. The sample carries fewer than 400,000 clones, 80% to 90% recorded once. The source material was PBMCs or T cells enriched from blood (not recorded which). The receptors were gathered from a woman aged 18-30 years who had recovered from COVID-19. Both conserved end residues are part of each CDR3. The D gene is left open where the match is weak. Size is stated for part of the rows, as once, few or many counts, or as a class when the clone is expanded.

len: 14
v_gene: TRBV20-1
d_gene: TRBD2
abundance: .
j_gene: TRBJ2-1
CDR3aa: CSASGLAIASEQFF
CDR3nt: TGCAGTGCTAGTGGACTAGCGATAGCTAGTGAGCAGTTCTTC

len: 13
v_gene: TRBV28
d_gene: TRBD1
abundance: .
j_gene: TRBJ1-2
CDR3aa: CASCGGGNYGYTF
CDR3nt: TGTGCCAGCTGTGGAGGGGGCAACTATGGCTACACCTTC

len: 14
v_gene: TRBV7-9
d_gene: .
abundance: .
j_gene: TRBJ1-2
CDR3aa: CASSSNQGLDGYTF
CDR3nt: TGTGCCAGCAGCTCAAACCAGGGTTTGGATGGCTACACCTTC

len: 13
v_gene: TRBV20-1
d_gene: .
abundance: .
j_gene: TRBJ1-1
CDR3aa: CSASMSGRLEAFF
CDR3nt: TGCAGTGCTAGTATGTCGGGGAGGCTCGAAGCTTTCTTT

len: 14
v_gene: TRBV7-2
d_gene: .
abundance: .
j_gene: TRBJ1-1
CDR3aa: CASRTFGGFTEAFF
CDR3nt: TGTGCCAGCAGAACCTTCGGGGGTTTCACTGAAGCTTTCTTT

len: 15
v_gene: TRBV11-1
d_gene: .
abundance: .
j_gene: TRBJ1-1
CDR3aa: CASSLLYMPQSEAFF
CDR3nt: TGTGCCAGCAGCTTATTATATATGCCTCAGTCGGAAGCTTTCTTT

len: 12
v_gene: TRBV4-1
d_gene: .
abundance: once
j_gene: TRBJ1-1
CDR3aa: CASSQDRAEAFF
CDR3nt: TGCGCCAGCAGCCAAGATCGGGCTGAAGCTTTCTTT

len: 15
v_gene: TRBV4-2
d_gene: .
abundance: .
j_gene: TRBJ1-6
CDR3aa: CASSQEARVSSPLHF
CDR3nt: TGTGCCAGCAGCCAAGAAGCCAGGGTATCTTCACCCCTCCACTTT

len: 22
v_gene: TRBV30
d_gene: TRBD1
abundance: once
j_gene: TRBJ1-6
CDR3aa: CAWTKGSRDRGLRSSYNSPLHF
CDR3nt: TGTGCCTGGACGAAGGGGTCCAGGGACAGGGGGCTTAGGAGCTCCTATAATTCACCCCTCCACTTT

len: 16
v_gene: TRBV9
d_gene: .
abundance: .
j_gene: TRBJ1-2
CDR3aa: CASSPVGVPTTYGYTF
CDR3nt: TGTGCCAGCAGCCCAGTAGGAGTCCCGACGACTTATGGCTACACCTTC

len: 15
v_gene: TRBV28
d_gene: .
abundance: once
j_gene: TRBJ2-4
CDR3aa: CASSLSGLGRNIQYF
CDR3nt: TGTGCCAGCAGTTTATCCGGGTTGGGTCGGAACATTCAGTACTTC

len: 14
v_gene: TRBV18
d_gene: TRBD1
abundance: once
j_gene: TRBJ1-2
CDR3aa: CASSPETGDYGYTF
CDR3nt: TGTGCCAGCTCACCAGAGACAGGGGACTATGGCTACACCTTC

len: 16
v_gene: TRBV28
d_gene: .
abundance: .
j_gene: TRBJ2-7
CDR3aa: CASSFDGSRRSYEQYF
CDR3nt: TGTGCCAGCAGTTTTGACGGGAGCAGGCGCTCCTACGAGCAGTACTTC

len: 18
v_gene: TRBV27
d_gene: .
abundance: .
j_gene: TRBJ1-5
CDR3aa: CASSLIRGMAHSNQPQHF
CDR3nt: TGTGCCAGCAGTTTAATCAGGGGAATGGCCCATAGCAATCAGCCCCAGCATTTT

len: 16
v_gene: TRBV27
d_gene: TRBD1
abundance: few
j_gene: TRBJ1-2
CDR3aa: CASRGTGGGSLYGYTF
CDR3nt: TGTGCCAGCAGAGGGACAGGGGGCGGGAGCCTCTATGGCTACACCTTC

len: 14
v_gene: TRBV28
d_gene: TRBD1
abundance: .
j_gene: TRBJ1-2
CDR3aa: CASRGDRGYYGYTF
CDR3nt: TGTGCCAGCAGGGGGGACAGGGGGTACTATGGCTACACCTTC

len: 14
v_gene: TRBV27
d_gene: .
abundance: .
j_gene: TRBJ1-1
CDR3aa: CASSLRQGNTEAFF
CDR3nt: TGTGCCAGCAGTTTGAGGCAGGGGAACACTGAAGCTTTCTTT

len: 13
v_gene: TRBV28
d_gene: .
abundance: .
j_gene: TRBJ1-2
CDR3aa: CASSLEQGRGYTF
CDR3nt: TGTGCCAGCAGTTTAGAGCAGGGTAGGGGCTACACCTTC

len: 17
v_gene: TRBV5-1
d_gene: .
abundance: .
j_gene: TRBJ2-3
CDR3aa: CASSSYPIPGTADTQYF
CDR3nt: TGCGCCAGCAGCTCCTATCCCATACCGGGAACGGCAGATACGCAGTATTTT

len: 14
v_gene: TRBV29-1
d_gene: TRBD2
abundance: .
j_gene: TRBJ2-1
CDR3aa: CSVDLAGIYNEQFF
CDR3nt: TGCAGCGTTGATCTAGCGGGTATTTACAATGAGCAGTTCTTC

len: 16
v_gene: TRBV9
d_gene: .
abundance: .
j_gene: TRBJ2-1
CDR3aa: CASSPQGLSTYNEQFF
CDR3nt: TGTGCCAGCAGCCCACAGGGCCTATCGACCTACAATGAGCAGTTCTTC

len: 18
v_gene: TRBV6-2/TRBV6-3
d_gene: TRBD1
abundance: .
j_gene: TRBJ2-7
CDR3aa: CASSYRPQHRGLLHEQYF
CDR3nt: TGTGCCAGCAGTTATCGACCTCAGCACAGGGGGCTATTACACGAGCAGTACTTC

len: 17
v_gene: TRBV9
d_gene: TRBD2
abundance: .
j_gene: TRBJ2-3
CDR3aa: CASSEGGTSGPPDTQYF
CDR3nt: TGTGCCAGCAGCGAGGGAGGGACTAGCGGGCCCCCAGATACGCAGTATTTT

len: 16
v_gene: TRBV21-1
d_gene: .
abundance: .
j_gene: TRBJ2-3
CDR3aa: CASSKELEMSADTQYF
CDR3nt: TGTGCCAGCAGCAAAGAACTCGAAATGTCGGCAGATACGCAGTATTTT

len: 12
v_gene: TRBV28
d_gene: .
abundance: .
j_gene: TRBJ2-7
CDR3aa: CASSLRRYEQYF
CDR3nt: TGTGCCAGCAGTTTGCGAAGATACGAGCAGTACTTC

len: 14
v_gene: TRBV5-1
d_gene: .
abundance: .
j_gene: TRBJ1-4
CDR3aa: CASRSDSLNEKLFF
CDR3nt: TGCGCCAGCCGATCTGACAGCCTTAATGAAAAACTGTTTTTT

len: 14
v_gene: TRBV10-3
d_gene: .
abundance: .
j_gene: TRBJ1-1
CDR3aa: CAITGGSRNTEAFF
CDR3nt: TGTGCCATCACCGGGGGTAGTAGGAACACTGAAGCTTTCTTT

len: 13
v_gene: TRBV29-1
d_gene: .
abundance: .
j_gene: TRBJ2-3
CDR3aa: CSGGLISTDTQYF
CDR3nt: TGCAGCGGCGGACTGATTAGCACAGATACGCAGTATTTT

len: 13
v_gene: TRBV19
d_gene: .
abundance: .
j_gene: TRBJ2-1
CDR3aa: CASSIPAYNEQFF
CDR3nt: TGTGCCAGTAGTATACCCGCCTACAATGAGCAGTTCTTC

len: 14
v_gene: TRBV25-1
d_gene: .
abundance: .
j_gene: TRBJ1-4
CDR3aa: CASSELETNEKLFF
CDR3nt: TGTGCCAGCAGTGAATTGGAGACTAATGAAAAACTGTTTTTT

len: 18
v_gene: TRBV10-3
d_gene: .
abundance: .
j_gene: TRBJ2-7
CDR3aa: CAISDPAGTRVDSYEQYF
CDR3nt: TGTGCCATCAGTGATCCCGCGGGGACGCGGGTAGACTCCTACGAGCAGTACTTC

len: 15
v_gene: TRBV11-3
d_gene: .
abundance: .
j_gene: TRBJ2-3
CDR3aa: CASSQGRSSTDTQYF
CDR3nt: TGTGCCAGCAGCCAGGGGCGGTCTAGCACAGATACGCAGTATTTT

len: 16
v_gene: TRBV6-1
d_gene: TRBD2
abundance: .
j_gene: TRBJ2-7
CDR3aa: CASSDPRTSFAYEQYF
CDR3nt: TGTGCCAGCAGTGACCCTCGGACTAGTTTCGCCTACGAGCAGTACTTC

len: 15
v_gene: TRBV6-1
d_gene: TRBD2
abundance: few
j_gene: TRBJ2-3
CDR3aa: CASSEGLAGRDTQYF
CDR3nt: TGTGCCAGCAGTGAAGGACTAGCGGGACGAGATACGCAGTATTTT

len: 17
v_gene: TRBV6-6
d_gene: TRBD2
abundance: .
j_gene: TRBJ2-3
CDR3aa: CASSPTSGRAEADTQYF
CDR3nt: TGTGCCAGCAGTCCAACTAGCGGGAGGGCCGAGGCAGATACGCAGTATTTT

len: 14
v_gene: TRBV19
d_gene: .
abundance: .
j_gene: TRBJ2-7
CDR3aa: CASSPPGNSYEQYF
CDR3nt: TGTGCCAGTAGCCCTCCGGGGAATTCCTACGAGCAGTACTTC

len: 16
v_gene: TRBV5-1
d_gene: TRBD1
abundance: .
j_gene: TRBJ1-1
CDR3aa: CASSLVQGAWGTEAFF
CDR3nt: TGCGCCAGCAGCTTGGTTCAGGGGGCCTGGGGCACTGAAGCTTTCTTT